This paragraph reports one T cell receptor (beta chain). Clones were read by immunoSEQ multiplex PCR, and TCRdb kept only the in-frame ones, dropping some. The table shows tens of thousands of clones, with roughly 80% occurring only once. The data were obtained in a study of blood T cell repertoires in COVID-19. This CDR3 spans 13 amino acids. V lost 4 bases and J 4 bases, leaving 11 bases between the germline ends. Germline V gene sequence: CDR1 SGHKS, CDR2 YYEKEE (reference sequence). The source of this sequence is a man aged 70 or older with acute or convalescent COVID-19. Sequencing input: peripheral blood. The chain uses TRBV5-5 and TRBJ2-5; maybe TRBD2 (5 bases). CDR3 DNA: TGTGCCAGCAGCCTTCCGGGGATAGAGACCCAGTACTTC. Translating it yields CASSLPGIETQYF. Based on the CDR3 plus reference TRBV5-5 and TRBJ2-5, the full variable domain is DAGVTQSPTHLIKTRGQQVTLRCSPISGHKSVSWYQQVLGQGPQFIFQYYEKEERGRGNFPDRFSARQFPNYSSELNVNALLLGDSALYLCASSLPGIETQYFGPGTRLLVL.